Shown below are 8 T cell receptor beta chains from a single sample sequenced in a study of tissue T cells after allogeneic stem cell transplantation. Measured with immunoSEQ multiplex PCR; TCRdb has only the in-frame clones, and not every one. The data contain about 3,000 clones, about 41% of them singletons. Indicated time point: mouse harvest day 14 after allogeneic transplant. Mouse grafts combined 10^7 T-cell-depleted bone marrow cells with 10^6 splenic CD5+ T cells. The sequenced sample consisted of lymph node tissue. These receptors were taken from a female BALB/c mouse given C57BL/6 T cells with graft-versus-host disease after an allogeneic hematopoietic cell transplant.

As regards this clone: Mouse gene names and germline throughout. The read is 1 residue too short to cover the CDR3 end, so that end is filled in from the germline J gene. Other DNA variants within this sample encode the same CDR3. The chain couples TRBV13-3 to TRBJ2-1, with 10 positions matching TRBD2. The CDR3 runs 13 residues. The J segment lost 7 bases and the V segment lost 7 bases, leaving 5 bases of the junction unmatched. Germline assignment: CDR1 NNHDY and CDR2 SYVADS. CDR3 amino acids: CASPYWGGAEQFF. The sequenced CDR3 bases are TGTGCCAGCCCCTACTGGGGGGGAGCTGAGCAGTTC.

Concerning this clone: Germline and genes: mouse. The CDR3 goes on 1 residue after the read ends, and that part is filled in from the germline J gene. This chain uses TRBV23 with TRBJ2-3; the DNA was not compared with TRBD1, the D call given in the table. Germline V gene lookup returns CDR1 KGHTA and CDR2 FQNQQP. This CDR3 spans 14 amino acids. The sequenced part of the CDR3 DNA is TGCTCCAGCAGTCAGAACAGGGGTGCAGAAACGCTGTAT. This sequence encodes CSSSQNRGAETLY. In full, the CDR3 reads CSSSQNRGAETLYF.

Notes on this clone: Each gene name is a mouse one. The CDR3 extends 1 residue past the end of the read, so its final part is completed from the germline J gene. The chain couples TRBV3 to TRBJ1-1; a weak D match, TRBD1 (6 bases). V was clipped by 1 base and J by 10 bases, with 10 bases between them. CDR1 SNHLY and CDR2 FYNGKV come from the germline V gene (reference sequence). CDR3 length: 12 residues. CDR3: CASSLEARGVFF. CDR3 bases read: TGTGCCAGCAGCTTAGAGGCCAGGGGAGTCTTC.

A note on this clone: The genes are named according to mouse. The observed sequence ends 1 residue before the CDR3 terminus, with the missing tail filled in from the germline J gene. This chain connects TRBV12-1 to TRBJ2-7, with D maybe TRBD2 (5 bases). CDR1 is SGHSN and CDR2 is HYEKVE in the germline V gene. Trimming took 6 bases from V and 0 from J, leaving 11 bases between them. The CDR3 has 13 residues. The chain's CDR3 is CASHLWVSYEQYF. CDR3 bases read: TGTGCCAGCCATCTCTGGGTCTCCTATGAACAGTAC. The entire variable domain, with the rest obtained from reference TRBV12-1 and TRBJ2-7, is as follows: DSGVVQSPRHIIKEKGGRSVLTCIPISGHSNVVWYQQTLGKELKFLIQHYEKVERDKGFLPSRFSVQQFDDYHSEMNMSALELEDSAMYFCASHLWVSYEQYFGPGTRLTVL.

About this clone: The gene names given are mouse names. The observed sequence ends 1 residue before the CDR3 terminus, with the missing tail filled in from the germline J gene. The chain couples TRBV26 to TRBJ2-7; 8 bases match TRBD2. Per the germline V gene, CDR1 is KGHPV and CDR2 is FQNQEV (reference sequence). V shed 4 bases and J 6 bases; nucleotides not matched to a gene: 2. The CDR3 spans 12 residues. CDR3: CASSPTGVEQYF. CDR3 bases read: TGTGCCAGCAGTCCGACTGGGGTTGAACAGTAC.

As for this clone: These gene names are mouse names. Read coverage stops 1 residue before the CDR3 terminus; the germline J gene supplies the remainder. V and J are TRBV15 and TRBJ1-1; D remains unclear. This CDR3 is built from 13 residues. V lost 2 bases, J lost 1 base, and 5 bases lay in between. Germline V gene data show CDR1 as SGHND and CDR2 as FRSKSL. The CDR3 is CASSLQVNTEVFF. Partial CDR3 DNA: TGTGCCAGCAGTTTACAGGTAAACACAGAAGTCTTC.

Notes on this clone: Gene names follow the mouse nomenclature. The missing CDR3 end, 1 residue past where the read stops, is filled in from the germline J gene. The V call is TRBV16, the J call TRBJ2-2; TRBD1 aligns across 8 bases. V gave up 3 bases and J gave up 2 bases; unmatched junction bases: 2. The V gene's germline CDR1 is SGHSA and CDR2 FRNQAP. The CDR3 runs to 15 residues. The CDR3: CASSFQGANTGQLYF. Incomplete CDR3 DNA: TGTGCAAGCAGCTTCCAGGGGGCGAACACCGGGCAGCTCTAC.

This clone was observed a single time. Any gene name here is a mouse gene name. The missing CDR3 end, 1 residue past where the read stops, is filled in from the germline J gene. V is TRBV26 and J is TRBJ2-4; 8 nucleotides line up with TRBD2. CDR1 and CDR2 from the germline V gene are KGHPV and FQNQEV (reference sequence). The CDR3 contains 15 residues. The junction had 6 bases not matched to a gene; V was cut back by 4 bases and J by 3 bases. The part of the CDR3 DNA that was read is TGTGCCAGCAGTCCGTTCTCTGGGGGGCAAAACACCTTGTAC. Amino acid sequence: CASSPFSGGQNTLY. The complete CDR3 sequence is CASSPFSGGQNTLYF.